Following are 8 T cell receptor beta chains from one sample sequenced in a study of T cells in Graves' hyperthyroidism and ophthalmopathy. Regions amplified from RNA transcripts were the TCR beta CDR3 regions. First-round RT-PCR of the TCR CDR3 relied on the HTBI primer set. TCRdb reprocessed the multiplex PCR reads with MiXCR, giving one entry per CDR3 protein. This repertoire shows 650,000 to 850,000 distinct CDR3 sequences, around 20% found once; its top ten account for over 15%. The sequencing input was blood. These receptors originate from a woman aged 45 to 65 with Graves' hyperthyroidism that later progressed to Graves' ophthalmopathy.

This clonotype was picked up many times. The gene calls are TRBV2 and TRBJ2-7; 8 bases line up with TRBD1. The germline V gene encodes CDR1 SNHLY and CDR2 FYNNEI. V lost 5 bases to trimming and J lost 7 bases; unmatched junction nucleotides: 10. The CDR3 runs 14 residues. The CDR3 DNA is TGTGCCAGCAGTCCCGGACAGGGACCTGGGGAGCAGTACTTC. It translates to CASSPGQGPGEQYF.

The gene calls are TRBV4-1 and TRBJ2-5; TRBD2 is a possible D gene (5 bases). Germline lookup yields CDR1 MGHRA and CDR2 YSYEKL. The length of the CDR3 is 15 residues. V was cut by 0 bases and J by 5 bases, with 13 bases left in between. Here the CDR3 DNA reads TGCGCCAGCAGCCAAGATCCGGGAACGTGGGAGACCCAGTACTTC. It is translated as CASSQDPGTWETQYF.

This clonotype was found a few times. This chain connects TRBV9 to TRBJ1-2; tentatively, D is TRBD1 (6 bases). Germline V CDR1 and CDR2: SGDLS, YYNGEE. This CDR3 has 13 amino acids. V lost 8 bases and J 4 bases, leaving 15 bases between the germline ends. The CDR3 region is CASWGPRGYGYTF. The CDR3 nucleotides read TGTGCCAGTTGGGGGCCGAGGGGCTATGGCTACACCTTC. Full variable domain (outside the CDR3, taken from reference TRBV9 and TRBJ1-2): DSGVTQTPKHLITATGQRVTLRCSPRSGDLSVYWYQQSLDQGLQFLIQYYNGEERAKGNILERFSAQQFPDLHSELNLSSLELGDSALYFCASWGPRGYGYTFGSGTRLTVV.

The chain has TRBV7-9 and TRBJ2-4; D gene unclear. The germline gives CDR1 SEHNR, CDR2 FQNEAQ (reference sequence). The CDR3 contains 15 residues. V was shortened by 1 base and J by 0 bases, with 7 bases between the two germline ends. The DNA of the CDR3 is TGTGCCAGCAGCTTAGATGGTCTAGCCAAAAACATTCAGTACTTC. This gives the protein CASSLDGLAKNIQYF.

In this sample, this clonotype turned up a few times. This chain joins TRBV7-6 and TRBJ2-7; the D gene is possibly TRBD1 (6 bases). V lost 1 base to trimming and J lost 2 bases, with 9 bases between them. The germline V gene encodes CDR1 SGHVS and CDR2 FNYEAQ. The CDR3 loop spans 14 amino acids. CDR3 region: CASSLGDTPYEQYF. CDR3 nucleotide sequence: TGTGCCAGCAGCTTAGGGGACACCCCCTACGAGCAGTACTTC.

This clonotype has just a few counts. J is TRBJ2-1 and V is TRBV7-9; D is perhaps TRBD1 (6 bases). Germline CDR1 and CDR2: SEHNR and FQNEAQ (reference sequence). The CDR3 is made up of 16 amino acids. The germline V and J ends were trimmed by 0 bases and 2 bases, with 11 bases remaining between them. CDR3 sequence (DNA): TGTGCCAGCAGCTTAGCGGACAGTGCCACCTACAATGAGCAGTTCTTC. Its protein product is CASSLADSATYNEQFF.

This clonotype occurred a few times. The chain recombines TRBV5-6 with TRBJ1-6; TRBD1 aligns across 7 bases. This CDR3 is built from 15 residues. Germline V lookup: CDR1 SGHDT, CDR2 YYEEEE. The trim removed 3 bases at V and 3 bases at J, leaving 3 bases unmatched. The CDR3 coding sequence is TGTGCCAGCAGCTGGAGGACAGGCTATAATTCACCCCTCCACTTT. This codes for CASSWRTGYNSPLHF. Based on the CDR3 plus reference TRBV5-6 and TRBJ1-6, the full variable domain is DAGVTQSPTHLIKTRGQQVTLRCSPKSGHDTVSWYQQALGQGPQFIFQYYEEEERQRGNFPDRFSGHQFPNYSSELNVNALLLGDSALYLCASSWRTGYNSPLHFGNGTRLTVT.

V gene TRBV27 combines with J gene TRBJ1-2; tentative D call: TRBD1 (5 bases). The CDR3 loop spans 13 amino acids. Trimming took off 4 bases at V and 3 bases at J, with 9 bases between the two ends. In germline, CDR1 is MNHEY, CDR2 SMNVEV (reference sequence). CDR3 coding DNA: TGTGCCAGCAGTTACGGGGCCTACTATGGCTACACCTTC. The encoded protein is CASSYGAYYGYTF.